Below, 20 T cell receptor beta chains from the same sample are listed, as sequenced in a study of T cells after somatic rescue of genetic block. Sequenced by immunoSEQ multiplex PCR; TCRdb stores in-frame clones only, minus some. The sample carries 15,000 or so clones, roughly two thirds recorded once. Sequencing was carried out using peripheral blood mononuclear cells (PBMCs). All receptors come from a boy aged 5-17 years.

This chain links TRBV5-1 with TRBJ1-4; D is ambiguous. The CDR3 is 14 amino acids. V was cut by 0 bases and J by 8 bases, with 11 bases left in between. The germline CDR1 and CDR2 sequences are SGHRS and YFSETQ. The CDR3 DNA is TGCGCCAGCAGCTTGGCTGGGGTGTGGGAAAAACTGTTTTTT. It codes for CASSLAGVWEKLFF. Supplemented by reference TRBV5-1 and TRBJ1-4, the full variable domain reads KAGVTQTPRYLIKTRGQQVTLSCSPISGHRSVSWYQQTPGQGLQFLFEYFSETQRNKGNFPGRFSGRQFSNSRSEMNVSTLELGDSALYLCASSLAGVWEKLFFGSGTQLSVL.

This clone was detected once. The limits of the CDR3 on the DNA are not certain, so only TCRdb's listed CDR3 is given. This chain joins TRBV5-1 and TRBJ2-2; the listed D gene, TRBD2, was not tested against the DNA. The germline CDR1 and CDR2 sequences are SGHRS and YFSETQ. From its first to its last residue, the CDR3 has 19 amino acids. CDR3 loop: CASSSLNPSGGRTPGSCFF.

V is TRBV27 and J is TRBJ1-2, with 10 nucleotides matching TRBD1. V lost 1 base and J lost 2; bases outside the gene matches: 4. From germline, CDR1 is MNHEY and CDR2 SMNVEV (reference sequence). The CDR3 runs to 16 residues. CDR3 region: CASSLFGTGVNYGYTF. CDR3 sequence (DNA): TGTGCCAGCAGTTTATTCGGGACAGGGGTAAACTATGGCTACACCTTC.

The V gene is TRBV27, the J gene TRBJ1-5; D perhaps matches TRBD1 (5 bases). The CDR3 spans 15 residues. Germline CDR1 is MNHEY and CDR2 is SMNVEV (reference sequence). The V gene lost 2 bases and the J gene lost 0 bases, with 8 bases spanning the gap. The DNA of the CDR3 is TGTGCCAGCAGTTTAACAGGTTATAGCAATCAGCCCCAGCATTTT. It codes for CASSLTGYSNQPQHF.

The rearrangement uses TRBV7-9 and TRBJ1-4; D is unclear. Germline values: CDR1 SEHNR, CDR2 FQNEAQ (reference sequence). The CDR3 extends over 14 amino acids. Trimming removed 0 bases at V and 5 bases at J, with 7 bases between. The CDR3 reads CASSLAAANEKLFF. The CDR3 region has the DNA TGTGCCAGCAGCTTAGCGGCCGCAAATGAAAAACTGTTTTTT.

The chain carries TRBV18 and TRBJ2-3; D perhaps matches TRBD1 (5 bases). This CDR3 comprises 13 residues. CDR1 and CDR2 (germline): KGHSH, LQKENI. V lost 2 bases and J lost 4, with 7 bases in between. In DNA, the CDR3 is TGTGCCAGCTCACCAGTAGGGGCAGATACGCAGTATTTT. Amino acids: CASSPVGADTQYF.

This chain links TRBV6-1 with TRBJ2-7; D may be TRBD1 or TRBD2 (5 bases each). The V gene lost 8 bases and the J gene lost 2 bases, with 10 bases spanning the gap. This CDR3 spans 12 amino acids. Per the germline V gene, CDR1 is MNHNS and CDR2 is SASEGT. The CDR3 loop reads CASRWGPYEQYF. In DNA form, the CDR3 reads TGTGCCAGCCGTTGGGGACCCTACGAGCAGTACTTC.

The gene calls are TRBV6-1 and TRBJ1-2, with 9 bases identical to TRBD1. In germline, CDR1 is MNHNS, CDR2 SASEGT. The CDR3 consists of 14 residues. The trim removed 5 bases at V and 5 bases at J, leaving 6 bases unmatched. CDR3: CASSNTGGRYGYTF. The DNA of the CDR3 is TGTGCCAGCAGTAACACAGGGGGCCGGTATGGCTACACCTTC.

The J gene is TRBJ2-1, the V gene TRBV6-6; the match to TRBD2 covers 13 bases. The CDR3 sequence is 16 residues long. The J segment lost 7 bases and the V segment lost 0 bases, leaving 3 bases of the junction unmatched. Germline CDR1 and CDR2: MNHNY and SVGAGI (reference sequence). The CDR3, as DNA: TGTGCCAGCAGTTACTCCTGGACTAGCGGGAGAAATGAGCAGTTCTTC. This codes for CASSYSWTSGRNEQFF.

The V gene is TRBV4-1, the J gene TRBJ1-5; D call uncertain. There are 15 residues in the CDR3. Trimming took 5 bases from V and 0 from J, leaving 11 bases between them. CDR1 MGHRA and CDR2 YSYEKL come from the germline V gene. This CDR3 is CASSGRPGSNQPQHF. In DNA, the CDR3 is TGCGCCAGCAGCGGAAGACCGGGTAGCAATCAGCCCCAGCATTTT.

The J gene is TRBJ2-7, the V gene TRBV23-1; D ambiguous. TRBV23-1 has ORF status, its function being uncertain. Trimming pared 2 bases from V and 8 bases from J, leaving 4 bases between. The CDR3 runs to 10 residues. CDR3: CASSQGKQYF. In nucleotides, the CDR3 is TGCGCCAGCAGTCAAGGAAAGCAGTACTTC.

This clone was counted a single time. This rearrangement joins TRBV7-2 to TRBJ1-2; unclear D gene. V lost 5 bases, J lost 6 bases, and 10 bases lay in between. Germline CDR1 is SGHTA and CDR2 is FQGNSA. CDR3 length: 12 amino acids. The CDR3 DNA reads as TGTGCCAGCAGCCTCCTGGGGAATGGCTACACCTTC. This gives the protein CASSLLGNGYTF.

The table lists this clone with a few counts. This chain joins TRBV5-4 and TRBJ2-7; the D gene is possibly TRBD2 (7 bases). CDR1 and CDR2 from the germline V gene are SGHNT and YYREEE (reference sequence). The CDR3 consists of 17 residues. V was clipped by 4 bases and J by 4 bases, with 24 bases between them. CDR3 residues: CASSAPVGGGGQYEQYF. Here the CDR3 DNA reads TGTGCCAGCAGCGCACCCGTGGGGGGGGGCGGCCAGTACGAGCAGTACTTC.

The chain employs TRBV18 and TRBJ2-7; 9 bases line up with TRBD1. V lost 1 base and J lost 0; bases outside the gene matches: 1. The CDR3 contains 15 residues. Germline V gives CDR1 KGHSH, CDR2 LQKENI. CDR3 nucleotide sequence: TGTGCCAGCTCACCACAGGGACAGGGCTCCTACGAGCAGTACTTC. Residues: CASSPQGQGSYEQYF.

The rearrangement links TRBV6-6 to TRBJ1-2; tentatively, D is TRBD1 (6 bases). The length of the CDR3 is 16 residues. Trimming took 4 bases from V and 7 from J, leaving 22 bases between them. The V gene's germline CDR1 is MNHNY and CDR2 SVGAGI (reference sequence). The CDR3 region is CASSSLPTNRARGYTF. CDR3 nucleotide sequence: TGTGCCAGCAGTTCCCTCCCAACGAACAGGGCGCGTGGCTACACCTTC.

This clone was counted a few times. The rearrangement links TRBV7-6 to TRBJ2-3; the D gene is possibly TRBD1 (6 bases). Trimming cost V 0 bases and J 5 bases, with 12 bases left between them. CDR3 length: 15 amino acids. In germline, CDR1 is SGHVS, CDR2 FNYEAQ. The CDR3 coding sequence is TGTGCCAGCAGCTTAGCGAGTACAGGGTTAGATACGCAGTATTTT. Protein: CASSLASTGLDTQYF.

J is TRBJ2-7 and V is TRBV7-9; possible D gene TRBD2, 6 bases. V was pared by 5 bases and J by 2 bases, with 19 bases between. CDR3 length: 16 amino acids. Germline CDR1 is SEHNR and CDR2 is FQNEAQ (reference sequence). In nucleotides, the CDR3 is TGTGCCAGCAGCCCCCCTACCGTAGCGGAGCCCTACGAGCAGTACTTC. It codes for CASSPPTVAEPYEQYF. Full variable domain (outside the CDR3, taken from reference TRBV7-9 and TRBJ2-7): DTGVSQNPRHKITKRGQNVTFRCDPISEHNRLYWYRQTLGQGPEFLTYFQNEAQLEKSRLLSDRFSAERPKGSFSTLEIQRTEQGDSAMYLCASSPPTVAEPYEQYFGPGTRLTVT.

J is TRBJ2-1 and V is TRBV7-2, with 10 bases that match TRBD2. The CDR3 runs 19 residues. With V trimmed by 3 bases and J by 4 bases, 15 bases remained unmatched. Germline V gene data show CDR1 as SGHTA and CDR2 as FQGNSA. CDR3 in DNA: TGTGCCAGCAGCTTGTTTGGGATAGCGGGAGGCTACAGTTACAATGAGCAGTTCTTC. Translating it yields CASSLFGIAGGYSYNEQFF.

The DNA of the CDR3 is TGTGCCAGCAGCTTCCCAGACCGCTATGGCTACACCTTC. It translates to CASSFPDRYGYTF. This chain uses TRBV5-6 with TRBJ1-2, with D unclear. The CDR3 totals 13 residues. The V end was cut by 2 bases, the J end by 4 bases, with 9 bases between. Germline CDR1 SGHDT, CDR2 YYEEEE. The entire variable domain, with the rest obtained from reference TRBV5-6 and TRBJ1-2, is as follows: DAGVTQSPTHLIKTRGQQVTLRCSPKSGHDTVSWYQQALGQGPQFIFQYYEEEERQRGNFPDRFSGHQFPNYSSELNVNALLLGDSALYLCASSFPDRYGYTFGSGTRLTVV.

This clone has a handful of counts. The V call is TRBV2, the J call TRBJ1-2; D ambiguous. V was trimmed by 6 bases and J by 2 bases, leaving 13 bases between them. The CDR3 sequence is 14 residues long. From germline, CDR1 is SNHLY and CDR2 FYNNEI. CDR3 bases: TGTGCCAGCAGAAGGGCGGAAGCGAACTATGGCTACACCTTC. Protein product: CASRRAEANYGYTF.